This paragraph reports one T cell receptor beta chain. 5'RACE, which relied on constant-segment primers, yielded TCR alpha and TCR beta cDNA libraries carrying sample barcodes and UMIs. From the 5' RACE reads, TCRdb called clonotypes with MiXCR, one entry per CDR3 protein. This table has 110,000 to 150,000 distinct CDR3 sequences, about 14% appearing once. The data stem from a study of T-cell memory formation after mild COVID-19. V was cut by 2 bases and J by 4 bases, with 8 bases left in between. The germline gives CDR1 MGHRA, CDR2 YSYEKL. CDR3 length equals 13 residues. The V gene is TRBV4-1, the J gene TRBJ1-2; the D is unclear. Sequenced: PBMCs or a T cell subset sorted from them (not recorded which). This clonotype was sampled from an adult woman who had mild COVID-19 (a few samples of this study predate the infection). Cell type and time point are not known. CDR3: CASSQPSIYGYTF. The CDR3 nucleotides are TGCGCCAGCAGCCAACCCAGTATCTATGGCTACACCTTC.